This T cell receptor beta chain was retrieved from a study of blood T cell repertoires in COVID-19. Turning to the study itself: Cohort 3 donors counted as recovered after two negative PCRs, clearance, or resolved symptoms.

The CDR3 totals 15 residues. V shed 6 bases, J shed 4 bases, and the junction held 9 bases outside the gene matches. Germline CDR1 SNHLY, CDR2 FYNNEI. Authors' processing steps: Reference gene primer amplification gave estimated nucleated cell counts. The repertoire was sequenced with immunoSEQ multiplex PCR; TCRdb's copy has only in-frame clones and lacks some. That table furnishes V, J and clone size, whereas the DNA furnished D and trimming. Of some 200,000 clones listed, 87% are singletons. Participants spanned ages about 18 to 95 years and resided in about 24 US areas. This TCR was recovered from a young man in a cohort exposed to, infected with or recovered from COVID-19 (not recorded which). The chain employs TRBV2 and TRBJ2-5; 9 nucleotides line up with TRBD1. What was sequenced was PBMCs or T cells enriched from blood (not recorded which). The DNA for the CDR3 is TGTGCCAGCAGAGAACAGGGGGCGCTCGGAGAGACCCAGTACTTC. Encoded protein: CASREQGALGETQYF. The variable domain in full, with the rest retrieved from reference TRBV2 and TRBJ2-5, is EPEVTQTPSHQVTQMGQEVILRCVPISNHLYFYWYRQILGQKVEFLVSFYNNEISEKSEIFDDQFSVERPDGSNFTLKIRSTKLEDSAMYFCASREQGALGETQYFGPGTRLLVL.